This entry describes one TCR beta chain. Its antigen is undetermined. Trimming at V came to 3 bases and at J to 0 bases, leaving 5 bases not matched to a gene. The CDR3 spans 16 residues. Germline V gene lookup returns CDR1 KGHSH and CDR2 LQKENI. These data are taken from a study of T-cell reconstitution after alpha-beta-depleted transplantation in children. Unique molecular identifiers tagged the TCRbeta library. From the PCR reads, TCRdb called clonotypes with MiXCR, one entry per CDR3 protein. The table records about 980,000 distinct CDR3 sequences, about 31% of them present only once. Notes on the study in general: Newly made T cells mostly supplied T-cell counts and diversity one year after transplant. Two months or so post-transplant, alpha-beta T cells reportedly derived from several hundred expanded graft clones. The study traced high day-60 TCRbeta diversity in some patients to surviving recipient T cells and thymic progenitors.

This TCR was sampled from a boy under two years old who had a stem cell transplant for SCID, so the T cells may come from the graft donor. The sample consisted of PBMCs, mostly from graft donor cells, taken 360 days after TCRalphabeta/CD19-depleted stem cell transplant. The chain links TRBV18 to TRBJ1-3, with 7 positions matching TRBD1. This CDR3 is CASSPLGTASGNTIYF. In DNA form, the CDR3 reads TGTGCCAGCTCACCCCTTGGGACAGCCTCTGGAAACACCATATATTTT.